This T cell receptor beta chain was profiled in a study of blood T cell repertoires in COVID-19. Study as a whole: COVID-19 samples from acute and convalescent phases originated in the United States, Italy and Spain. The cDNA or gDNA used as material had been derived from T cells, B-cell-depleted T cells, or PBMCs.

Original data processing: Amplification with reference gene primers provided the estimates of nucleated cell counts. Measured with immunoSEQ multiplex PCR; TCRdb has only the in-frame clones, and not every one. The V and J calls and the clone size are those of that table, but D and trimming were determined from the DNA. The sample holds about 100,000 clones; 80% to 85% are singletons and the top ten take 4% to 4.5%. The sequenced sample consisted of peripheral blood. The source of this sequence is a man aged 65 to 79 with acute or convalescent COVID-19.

The CDR3 DNA reads TGTGCCAGCAGTGCGGGCGCCGCTGATAATTCACCCCTCCACTTT. It translates to CASSAGAADNSPLHF. The rearrangement uses TRBV5-6 and TRBJ1-6; D ambiguous. The CDR3 is 15 amino acids. The V end lost 5 bases, the J end lost 5 bases, and 14 bases lay between the germline ends. Germline V CDR1 and CDR2: SGHDT, YYEEEE.